The sequence of this T cell receptor (beta chain) was determined in a study of blood T cell repertoires in COVID-19. At the level of the study: From T cells, B-cell-depleted T cells, or PBMCs came the material, which was cDNA or gDNA.

Germline lookup yields CDR1 SGHRS and CDR2 YFSETQ. The CDR3 is 13 amino acids. Trimming left V 6 bases short and J 4 bases short, with 13 bases between. Per the authors' pipeline: Counts of nucleated cells, estimated from reference gene primer amplification, were obtained. TCRdb's table, derived via immunoSEQ multiplex PCR, lists solely in-frame clones and lacks some. The V and J calls and the clone size are those of that table, but D and trimming were determined from the DNA. The table includes about 210,000 clones, about 86% detected once. This clone was counted a few times. The sample comprised PBMCs or T cells enriched from blood (not recorded which). This chain joins TRBV5-1 and TRBJ1-1; TRBD1 is a possible D gene (6 bases). This clonotype was sampled from a woman aged 40-49 years with acute COVID-19. DNA of the CDR3: TGCGCCAGCAACCAACAGGGTTTCACTGAAGCTTTCTTT. As protein: CASNQQGFTEAFF.